The rows below give T cell receptor beta chains drawn from one sample of a study of blood T cell repertoires in COVID-19. Clones were sequenced by immunoSEQ multiplex PCR, and TCRdb holds only the in-frame ones, with some missing. The table lists fewer than 250,000 clones, under 90% of them singletons. Sequenced material: peripheral blood. The receptors stem from a woman between 40 and 50 years old with active or convalescent COVID-19. Each CDR3 is given with its conserved first and last residue. D genes are given only for firm matches. Clone size, where shown, is once, few, many, or a class for clones that have expanded.

clone_size	cdr3_length	v_call	j_call	d_call	cdr3_aa	cdr3_nt
-	14	TRBV7-8	TRBJ1-5	TRBD1	CASSQTDRVQPQHF	TGTGCCAGCAGCCAAACTGACAGGGTACAGCCCCAGCATTTT
-	16	TRBV27	TRBJ2-3	TRBD2	CASTPELAGGTDTQYF	TGTGCCAGCACCCCGGAACTAGCGGGGGGCACAGATACGCAGTATTTT
-	13	TRBV20-1	TRBJ2-1	TRBD1	CSASGTGGREQFF	TGCAGTGCTAGTGGGACAGGGGGGCGTGAGCAGTTCTTC
-	15	TRBV5-1	TRBJ1-5	TRBD1	CASSYTGTGDQPQHF	TGCGCCAGCAGCTACACCGGGACAGGGGATCAGCCCCAGCATTTT
-	13	TRBV18	TRBJ2-7	-	CASSQGPRYEQYF	TGTGCCAGCTCACAGGGGCCCCGGTACGAGCAGTACTTC
-	17	TRBV4-3	TRBJ1-3	-	CASSQEQPAFSGNTIYF	TGCGCCAGCAGCCAAGAACAGCCGGCCTTCTCTGGAAACACCATATATTTT
once	14	TRBV7-9	TRBJ1-2	TRBD1	CASSLGAGQYGYTF	TGTGCCAGCAGCTTAGGGGCGGGACAGTATGGCTACACCTTC
once	18	TRBV4-1	TRBJ2-1	TRBD2	CASSQDLAATSGSNEQFF	TGCGCCAGCAGCCAAGATCTTGCCGCGACTAGCGGATCCAATGAGCAGTTCTTC
-	16	TRBV7-8	TRBJ1-4	TRBD1	CASSLVRDRRWEKLFF	TGTGCCAGCAGCTTAGTTCGGGACAGGCGATGGGAAAAACTGTTTTTT
-	15	TRBV7-8	TRBJ2-1	-	CASSLAHLTSNEQFF	TGTGCCAGCAGCTTAGCCCATCTGACTAGCAATGAGCAGTTCTTC
-	14	TRBV24-1	TRBJ1-1	-	CATRDIGGNTEAFF	TGTGCCACCAGAGATATTGGGGGCAACACTGAAGCTTTCTTT
-	11	TRBV20-1	TRBJ1-2	-	CSARGGGGYTF	TGCAGTGCTAGGGGTGGGGGCGGCTACACCTTC
-	14	TRBV5-1	TRBJ1-3	TRBD1	CASSPGGNENTIYF	TGCGCCAGCAGCCCAGGGGGCAACGAAAACACCATATATTTT
-	13	TRBV25-1	TRBJ1-6	-	CASSEYGTTTLHF	TGTGCCAGCAGTGAATATGGGACAACCACCCTCCACTTT
-	17	TRBV19	TRBJ1-1	TRBD1	CASSPPWTGHGNTEAFF	TGTGCCAGTAGCCCACCATGGACAGGGCACGGGAACACTGAAGCTTTCTTT
few	13	TRBV4-2	TRBJ2-7	-	CASRRVGSDEQYF	TGTGCCAGCAGGAGGGTTGGGTCTGACGAGCAGTACTTC
-	16	TRBV19	TRBJ2-3	TRBD1	CASRTGTGGPTDTQYF	TGTGCCAGTAGGACCGGGACAGGGGGCCCCACAGATACGCAGTATTTT
-	13	TRBV2	TRBJ1-2	-	CASSMGAGYGYTF	TGTGCCAGCAGTATGGGGGCAGGATATGGCTACACCTTC
-	17	TRBV9	TRBJ2-3	TRBD2	CASSVGSSGGLTDTQYF	TGTGCCAGCAGCGTAGGCTCTAGCGGGGGTTTGACAGATACGCAGTATTTT
once	16	TRBV5-6	TRBJ2-3	-	CASSLAAQLRTDTQYF	TGTGCCAGCAGCTTGGCCGCACAGCTTCGCACAGATACGCAGTATTTT
few	15	TRBV19	TRBJ2-3	TRBD1	CASSTRDSPTDTQYF	TGTGCCAGTAGTACCCGGGACAGTCCCACAGATACGCAGTATTTT
-	13	TRBV29-1	TRBJ1-2	TRBD1	CSVPRGSDYGYTF	TGCAGCGTTCCCAGGGGGTCGGACTATGGCTACACCTTC
-	15	TRBV7-2	TRBJ1-6	TRBD1	CASSLGQGVGSPLHF	TGTGCCAGCAGCCTGGGACAGGGGGTAGGTTCACCCCTCCACTTT
-	15	TRBV24-1	TRBJ2-1	TRBD2	CATSDPGTSVHEQFF	TGTGCCACCAGTGATCCGGGGACTAGCGTCCATGAGCAGTTCTTC
-	12	TRBV28	TRBJ2-7	TRBD2	CASSPGGGEQYF	TGTGCCAGCAGCCCGGGGGGGGGCGAGCAGTACTTC
few	14	TRBV18	TRBJ1-2	-	CASSPTQGAYGYTF	TGTGCCAGCTCGCCAACCCAGGGTGCCTATGGCTACACCTTC
few	14	TRBV5-1	TRBJ1-2	-	CASSSGGAAYGYTF	TGCGCCAGCAGCTCGGGGGGAGCGGCCTATGGCTACACCTTC
-	14	TRBV2	TRBJ2-3	TRBD2	CASQLAGGPDTQYF	TGTGCCAGCCAACTAGCGGGGGGGCCCGATACGCAGTATTTT
many	13	TRBV10-1	TRBJ2-1	-	CASSEVWANEQFF	TGCGCCAGCAGTGAGGTTTGGGCGAATGAGCAGTTCTTC
-	15	TRBV5-8	TRBJ2-7	TRBD1	CASSRTGVPFYEQYF	TGTGCCAGCAGCAGAACAGGGGTCCCCTTCTACGAGCAGTACTTC
-	14	TRBV13	TRBJ1-5	-	CASSAGLNYQPQHF	TGTGCCAGCAGCGCGGGACTTAACTATCAGCCCCAGCATTTT
once	14	TRBV19	TRBJ1-1	-	CASSIIGGNTEAFF	TGTGCCAGTAGTATAATAGGGGGGAACACTGAAGCTTTCTTT
-	15	TRBV15	TRBJ2-5	TRBD2	CATSRDRGLASIQYF	TGTGCCACCAGCAGAGATCGGGGACTAGCGAGTATCCAGTACTTC
-	12	TRBV2	TRBJ1-5	-	CASSVTDQPQHF	TGTGCCAGCAGTGTCACGGATCAGCCCCAGCATTTT
-	16	TRBV14	TRBJ1-2	-	CASSQESFGVYYGYTF	TGTGCCAGCAGCCAAGAAAGTTTCGGGGTCTACTATGGCTACACCTTC
-	14	TRBV16	TRBJ2-5	-	CASSQSHTDETQYF	TGTGCCAGCAGCCAATCGCACACAGACGAGACCCAGTACTTC
-	15	TRBV25-1	TRBJ2-5	-	CASSEGGTGSETQYF	TGTGCCAGCAGTGAGGGGGGGACAGGATCAGAGACCCAGTACTTC
-	17	TRBV27	TRBJ1-5	-	CASSLFPGGGSNQPQHF	TGTGCCAGCAGTTTATTTCCGGGGGGGGGTAGCAATCAGCCCCAGCATTTT
-	12	TRBV28	TRBJ1-6	-	CASSRDIPPLHF	TGTGCCAGCAGTCGGGACATACCACCCCTCCACTTT
-	17	TRBV4-2	TRBJ2-1	TRBD2	CASSPLGLAGGPLEQFF	TGTGCCAGCAGCCCGTTGGGACTAGCGGGAGGGCCACTCGAACAGTTCTTC
-	12	TRBV30	TRBJ1-1	-	CAWTPRGTEAFF	TGTGCCTGGACCCCTCGGGGCACTGAAGCTTTCTTT
-	14	TRBV6-2/TRBV6-3	TRBJ1-1	-	CASSRQAANTEAFF	TGTGCCAGCAGTCGACAGGCGGCGAACACTGAAGCTTTCTTT
few	13	TRBV10-1	TRBJ1-1	-	CASTMDTNTEAFF	TGCGCCAGCACCATGGACACGAACACTGAAGCTTTCTTT
few	14	TRBV27	TRBJ1-2	-	CASSLNWGDYGYTF	TGTGCCAGCAGTCTCAACTGGGGGGACTATGGCTACACCTTC
-	15	TRBV2	TRBJ2-1	-	CASSEGFGLYNEQFF	TGTGCCAGCAGTGAAGGGTTCGGACTTTACAATGAGCAGTTCTTC
-	15	TRBV4-3	TRBJ2-7	TRBD1	CASSHLRQGVHEQYF	TGCGCCAGCAGCCATCTAAGACAGGGGGTCCACGAGCAGTACTTC
-	13	TRBV6-5	TRBJ1-5	-	CASTPREGQPQHF	TGTGCCAGCACCCCCAGGGAGGGTCAGCCCCAGCATTTT
-	14	TRBV11-3	TRBJ2-7	-	CASSPLIKPYEQYF	TGTGCCAGCAGCCCCCTAATTAAACCCTACGAGCAGTACTTC
-	17	TRBV7-2	TRBJ2-3	TRBD1	CASSPHGTGGPTDTQYF	TGTGCCAGCAGCCCTCACGGGACAGGGGGCCCGACAGATACGCAGTATTTT
-	14	TRBV9	TRBJ1-2	TRBD1	CASSAGQGIDGYTF	TGTGCCAGCAGCGCGGGACAGGGGATCGATGGCTACACCTTC
-	14	TRBV7-9	TRBJ2-7	-	CASSLESSREEQYF	TGTGCCAGCAGCTTAGAGTCGTCTCGAGAAGAGCAGTACTTC
-	12	TRBV6-5	TRBJ2-5	-	CASSYDWETQYF	TGTGCCAGCAGTTACGACTGGGAGACCCAGTACTTC
-	13	TRBV5-6	TRBJ1-2	TRBD1	CASSPTGIDGYTF	TGTGCCAGCAGCCCGACAGGGATTGATGGCTACACCTTC